The 2 T cell receptor beta chains below were found in one sample sequenced in a study of blood T cell repertoires in COVID-19. Using immunoSEQ multiplex PCR, the repertoire was profiled, and TCRdb retains in-frame clones only, with some absent. In the table there are more than 200,000 clones, roughly 90% of which are singletons. The sequenced sample was peripheral blood. The source of these receptors is a man aged 25-40 years with active or convalescent COVID-19.

The chain carries TRBV4-1 and TRBJ2-1; possibly TRBD2 for D (6 bases). In germline, CDR1 is MGHRA, CDR2 YSYEKL. The V end was cut by 1 base, the J end by 0 bases, with 13 bases between. This CDR3 is built from 17 residues. CDR3 nucleotide sequence: TGCGCCAGCAGCCAAGCTCCTAGCGCGCCCTCCTACAATGAGCAGTTCTTC. Amino acid sequence: CASSQAPSAPSYNEQFF.

The chain uses TRBV12-3 or TRBV12-4 and TRBJ2-7; D remains ambiguous. Trimming shortened V by 6 bases and J by 5 bases, and 11 bases separated the two germline ends. This CDR3 is built from 12 residues. This CDR3 reads CASSPRANEQYF. For the CDR3, the DNA is TGTGCCAGCAGCCCCCGAGCCAACGAGCAGTACTTC.